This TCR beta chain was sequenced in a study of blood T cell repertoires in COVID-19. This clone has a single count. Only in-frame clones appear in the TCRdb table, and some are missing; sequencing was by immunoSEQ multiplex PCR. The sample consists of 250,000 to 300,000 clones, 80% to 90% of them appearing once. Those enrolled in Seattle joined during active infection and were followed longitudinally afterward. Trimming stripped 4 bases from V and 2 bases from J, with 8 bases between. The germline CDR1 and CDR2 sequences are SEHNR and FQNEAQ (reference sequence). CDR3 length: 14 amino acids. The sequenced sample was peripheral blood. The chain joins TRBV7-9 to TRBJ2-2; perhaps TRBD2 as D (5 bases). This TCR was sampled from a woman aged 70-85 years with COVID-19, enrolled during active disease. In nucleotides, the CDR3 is TGTGCCAGCAGCTCGGGATCAAACACCGGGGAGCTGTTTTTT. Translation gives CASSSGSNTGELFF.